The T cell receptor beta chain described here comes from a study of T cells in Graves' hyperthyroidism and ophthalmopathy (dated by TCRdb to about 2019). Notes on the research overall: TCR V-J signatures able to tell the groups apart were searched for in a discovery cohort of approximately 95 patients, of whom around 43 had Graves' ophthalmopathy and 57 had stable Graves' hyperthyroidism. An independent validation cohort of under 20 hyperthyroidism patients and 15 or so patients who later progressed to ophthalmopathy tested prospective prediction of ophthalmopathy. The 75 to 100 discovery patients were randomly divided into training and test sets at a 7:3 ratio. The study also compared thyroid tissue and blood T-cell repertoires from 5 to 7 Graves' hyperthyroidism patients. Once sampling was done, hyperthyroidism patients were given methimazole at a starting dose of 30 mg daily, whereas ophthalmopathy patients were given high-dose intravenous methylprednisolone. TCR Vbeta CDR3 sequencing of approximately 140 peripheral blood samples (more than 40 ophthalmopathy, over 70 hyperthyroidism and 17 progressor patients) is reported in the paper. What the work shows at the level of the full study, not this receptor alone: In validation, the model predicted progression to ophthalmopathy with approximately 71% sensitivity and around 72% specificity, a median of 6.5 months before onset. Most expanded thyroid clonotypes (frequency above 0.001) were also detected in blood, suggesting blood repertoires may reflect thyroid immune responses. No statistical method was used to fix the sample size in advance, and group allocation was not hidden from the investigators. A model built on a 13 V-J signature distinguished ophthalmopathy from stable hyperthyroidism, reaching 85% to 90% sensitivity and around 81% specificity in cross-validation and 80%/75% in testing.

Amplification of TCR beta CDR3 regions was carried out from RNA transcripts. A first-round RT-PCR of the TCR CDR3 used the HTBI primer set with the Qiagen OneStep RT-PCR kit. A second multiplex PCR round built the libraries, followed by size selection and purification. Paired-end sequencing of the libraries was performed with 100 bp reads on an Illumina HiSeq2000. Turning to the authors' computational methods: SOAPnuke was used to process the raw data, with reads discarded if the reads contained adapters or uncalled bases, had a mean Phred below 15, or lacked an exact constant-primer or identifier match. COPE v1.2.5 was used to merge the high-quality paired reads, and each unique nucleotide sequence was defined as a clonotype. MiTCR v1.1 was used to align the clonotypes against IMGT TRBV, TRBD and TRBJ reference segments. The analysis was restricted to V-J combinations with a frequency above 0.0001, which together covered just over 98% of the repertoires. The TCS score was defined as the ratio of F50 (clonal expansion) to E x V (chaos), calculated using BLOSUM62-based TCRdist between CDR3 peptides within each V-J. Welch's t-statistics and random forest reduced just over 500 V-J features to 13, which were used in a naive Bayes classifier (R e1071). The similarity between thyroid and blood repertoires was quantified using the Morisita-Horn index. Clones were called with MiXCR by TCRdb after fastp trimmed the public reads at Q25, and only in-frame beta chains were retained. Rows are unified per CDR3 protein, each entry keeping the most common DNA and genes. It is TCRdb's table, rather than the study itself, that gives the V and J calls and clone size. Counted in this sample were roughly 510,000 distinct CDR3 sequences; 35% to 50% of them appeared once. Jointly, the top ten make up about 43% of the sample.

Details on this clonotype: The antigen this receptor binds is unknown. It has no much larger one-base neighbor in the sample; base qualities were not kept.

V is clipped by 8 bases and J by 1 base, and the sequence between their germline boundaries is 17 bases long. The CDR1 and CDR2 encoded by the germline V gene are SQVTM and ANQGSEA. The CDR3 has 14 amino acids, counting the end cysteine and phenylalanine. Just the 42-base CDR3 DNA is kept, in frame starting at base 1. Any patient with an uncontrolled infection, another autoimmune disease, pregnancy or lactation was excluded. Clinical symptoms, serum thyroxine and TRAb, thyroid ultrasound, and orbital computed tomography formed the basis for the diagnoses. Total RNA was extracted using Trizol reagent, and RNA quality was assessed on an Agilent 2100 Bioanalyzer.

The rearranged chain carries TRBV29-1 and TRBJ1-1; the D gene lacks a confident call. Sequencing was performed on peripheral blood or thyroid tissue (not recorded which). The source of this sequence is an adult woman with Graves' disease, either hyperthyroidism or ophthalmopathy (not recorded which). Here the CDR3 is given as CSRALPTANTEAFF. The DNA sequence follows: TGCAGCCGGGCCTTACCCACAGCGAACACTGAAGCTTTCTTT.